Listed below are T cell receptor beta chains from one sample, sequenced in a study of cytomegalovirus exposure and HLA in healthy donors. This table comes from immunoSEQ multiplex PCR, and its TCRdb copy is limited to in-frame clones, with some not included. The sample carries about 68,000 clones, about 81% recorded once. Sequencing was carried out using PBMCs. All receptors derive from a human donor in good health. CDR3s include the opening cysteine and the closing phenylalanine or tryptophan. D genes are given only for firm matches. Expanded clones are given a class, and other clones once, few, many or no size at all.

CDR3aa: CASSRDRDQPQHF
CDR3nt: TGTGCCAGTAGCCGGGACAGGGATCAGCCCCAGCATTTT
v_gene: TRBV19
j_gene: TRBJ1-5
d_gene: TRBD1
abundance: -

CDR3aa: CASGSYSGLAGPSYEQYF
CDR3nt: TGTGCTAGTGGTTCCTACTCGGGACTAGCGGGGCCCTCCTACGAGCAGTACTTC
v_gene: TRBV12-5
j_gene: TRBJ2-7
d_gene: TRBD2
abundance: once

CDR3aa: CATRATISNYGYTF
CDR3nt: TGTGCCACCAGGGCCACTATCTCTAACTATGGCTACACCTTC
v_gene: TRBV2
j_gene: TRBJ1-2
d_gene: -
abundance: -

CDR3aa: CASSEPGRYEQYF
CDR3nt: TGTGCCAGCAGTGAGCCGGGAAGATACGAGCAGTACTTC
v_gene: TRBV25-1
j_gene: TRBJ2-7
d_gene: -
abundance: -

CDR3aa: CASSLGSQGINNEQFF
CDR3nt: TGTGCCAGCAGCTTGGGATCACAGGGTATAAACAATGAGCAGTTCTTC
v_gene: TRBV5-8
j_gene: TRBJ2-1
d_gene: -
abundance: -

CDR3aa: CASSQGPPSSEAFF
CDR3nt: TGTGCCAGCAGCCAAGGCCCCCCAAGCTCTGAAGCTTTCTTT
v_gene: TRBV4-2
j_gene: TRBJ1-1
d_gene: -
abundance: -

CDR3aa: CASSHRQDRGDEQYF
CDR3nt: TGCGCCAGCAGCCATCGACAGGACAGGGGGGACGAGCAGTACTTC
v_gene: TRBV4-1
j_gene: TRBJ2-7
d_gene: TRBD1
abundance: -

CDR3aa: CASSLESLSRSSPYEQYF
CDR3nt: TGTGCCAGCAGCTTAGAGTCCCTTTCGCGCTCTAGCCCCTACGAGCAGTACTTC
v_gene: TRBV11-2
j_gene: TRBJ2-7
d_gene: -
abundance: -

CDR3aa: CASRPPSDLEQYF
CDR3nt: TGTGCCAGCAGACCCCCTTCGGACTTGGAGCAGTACTTC
v_gene: TRBV6-5
j_gene: TRBJ2-5
d_gene: -
abundance: -

CDR3aa: CASSTPSLPDSPLHF
CDR3nt: TGTGCCAGTAGTACGCCCAGTCTTCCCGATTCACCCCTCCACTTT
v_gene: TRBV19
j_gene: TRBJ1-6
d_gene: -
abundance: -

CDR3aa: CASSRPTGGNYGYTF
CDR3nt: TGTGCCAGCAGCCGCCCGACAGGGGGGAACTATGGCTACACCTTC
v_gene: TRBV5-4
j_gene: TRBJ1-2
d_gene: TRBD1
abundance: once

CDR3aa: CASSTSGQYYNEQFF
CDR3nt: TGTGCCAGCAGCACCTCGGGACAGTACTACAATGAGCAGTTCTTC
v_gene: TRBV7-3
j_gene: TRBJ2-1
d_gene: TRBD1
abundance: -

CDR3aa: CASSLSSGNTEAFF
CDR3nt: TGTGCCAGCAGTTTATCTTCGGGAAACACTGAAGCTTTCTTT
v_gene: TRBV27
j_gene: TRBJ1-1
d_gene: -
abundance: -

CDR3aa: CASSARTSGTYEQYF
CDR3nt: TGTGCCAGTAGTGCCAGGACTAGCGGGACCTACGAGCAGTACTTC
v_gene: TRBV19
j_gene: TRBJ2-7
d_gene: TRBD2
abundance: -

CDR3aa: CASTPDTLSGNTIYF
CDR3nt: TGTGCCAGCACCCCGGACACCCTCTCTGGAAACACCATATATTTT
v_gene: TRBV2
j_gene: TRBJ1-3
d_gene: -
abundance: -

CDR3aa: CASSFSGGAGEQFF
CDR3nt: TGTGCCAGCAGCTTTAGCGGGGGGGCCGGTGAGCAGTTCTTC
v_gene: TRBV7-9
j_gene: TRBJ2-1
d_gene: TRBD2
abundance: -

CDR3aa: CASSPWTGNNEQYF
CDR3nt: TGTGCCAGCAGCCCCTGGACAGGGAATAACGAGCAGTACTTC
v_gene: TRBV7-2
j_gene: TRBJ2-7
d_gene: TRBD1
abundance: -

CDR3aa: CASSGQGYYGYTF
CDR3nt: TGTGCCAGCAGCGGTCAGGGGTACTATGGCTACACCTTC
v_gene: TRBV7-2
j_gene: TRBJ1-2
d_gene: -
abundance: -

CDR3aa: CASSLIAGRKRAFF
CDR3nt: TGTGCCAGCAGTTTAATCGCAGGGCGGAAAAGAGCTTTCTTT
v_gene: TRBV28
j_gene: TRBJ1-1
d_gene: -
abundance: -

CDR3aa: CASSFGVAGGPETQYF
CDR3nt: TGTGCCAGCAGCTTTGGAGTAGCGGGGGGCCCAGAGACCCAGTACTTC
v_gene: TRBV7-8
j_gene: TRBJ2-5
d_gene: TRBD2
abundance: -

CDR3aa: CASSSGGNQPQHF
CDR3nt: TGTGCCAGCAGTTCGGGTGGCAATCAGCCCCAGCATTTT
v_gene: TRBV6-1
j_gene: TRBJ1-5
d_gene: -
abundance: -

CDR3aa: CASSLVGGPNWNTEAFF
CDR3nt: TGTGCCAGCAGCTTGGTGGGGGGACCCAATTGGAACACTGAAGCTTTCTTT
v_gene: TRBV5-8
j_gene: TRBJ1-1
d_gene: -
abundance: -

CDR3aa: CASSSRLAKLVEQYF
CDR3nt: TGTGCCAGCAGTTCCCGACTAGCGAAGCTGGTCGAGCAGTACTTC
v_gene: TRBV6-6
j_gene: TRBJ2-7
d_gene: TRBD2
abundance: -

CDR3aa: CASSLDPGTAYGYPF
CDR3nt: TGTGCCAGCAGCTTGGACCCCGGGACAGCCTATGGCTACCCCTTC
v_gene: TRBV5-6
j_gene: TRBJ1-2
d_gene: TRBD1
abundance: -

CDR3aa: CASSLGQLSGANVLTF
CDR3nt: TGCGCCAGCAGCTTGGGACAGCTCTCTGGGGCCAACGTCCTGACTTTC
v_gene: TRBV5-1
j_gene: TRBJ2-6
d_gene: -
abundance: few

CDR3aa: CASSVALTRTGYAPGRELFF
CDR3nt: TGTGCCAGCAGCGTAGCCCTCACCAGGACAGGGTACGCCCCGGGCCGGGAGCTGTTTTTT
v_gene: TRBV9
j_gene: TRBJ2-2
d_gene: TRBD1
abundance: -

CDR3aa: CASSQGSAYNEQFF
CDR3nt: TGCGCCAGCAGCCAAGGCTCAGCGTACAATGAGCAGTTCTTC
v_gene: TRBV4-3
j_gene: TRBJ2-1
d_gene: -
abundance: -

CDR3aa: CASSLEREGSPLHF
CDR3nt: TGTGCCAGCAGCTTGGAGAGGGAAGGGTCACCCCTCCACTTT
v_gene: TRBV5-4
j_gene: TRBJ1-6
d_gene: -
abundance: few

CDR3aa: CAGTTGDNSPLHF
CDR3nt: TGTGCCGGTACAACAGGGGACAATTCACCCCTCCACTTT
v_gene: TRBV6-6
j_gene: TRBJ1-6
d_gene: TRBD1
abundance: -

CDR3aa: CASSSQGRGYTF
CDR3nt: TGTGCCAGCAGTTCGCAGGGGCGAGGCTACACCTTC
v_gene: TRBV27
j_gene: TRBJ1-2
d_gene: -
abundance: -

CDR3aa: CASSLGGPGSITDTQYF
CDR3nt: TGTGCCAGCAGCTTAGGCGGGCCAGGGTCTATCACAGATACGCAGTATTTT
v_gene: TRBV13
j_gene: TRBJ2-3
d_gene: -
abundance: -

CDR3aa: CASSRKAQGGSPLHF
CDR3nt: TGTGCCAGCAGTCGTAAGGCCCAGGGTGGGTCACCCCTCCACTTT
v_gene: TRBV7-2
j_gene: TRBJ1-6
d_gene: -
abundance: -

CDR3aa: CATTDRALAEQYF
CDR3nt: TGTGCCACTACAGACAGGGCTTTGGCCGAGCAGTACTTC
v_gene: TRBV28
j_gene: TRBJ2-7
d_gene: TRBD1
abundance: once

CDR3aa: CASSYGIRGLEQFF
CDR3nt: TGTGCCAGCAGTTACGGTATAAGGGGGCTTGAGCAGTTCTTC
v_gene: TRBV6-5
j_gene: TRBJ2-1
d_gene: TRBD1
abundance: -

CDR3aa: CSVRDSIKGDTQYF
CDR3nt: TGCAGCGTCCGGGACAGCATAAAGGGGGATACGCAGTATTTT
v_gene: TRBV29-1
j_gene: TRBJ2-3
d_gene: TRBD1
abundance: -

CDR3aa: CASSYGRQGGRLYEQYF
CDR3nt: TGTGCCAGCAGTTACGGTCGGCAGGGAGGTAGATTATACGAGCAGTACTTC
v_gene: TRBV6-7
j_gene: TRBJ2-7
d_gene: -
abundance: -

CDR3aa: CASSYPLPGRDGYTF
CDR3nt: TGTGCCAGCAGTTACCCTTTGCCGGGGAGGGATGGCTACACCTTC
v_gene: TRBV6-6
j_gene: TRBJ1-2
d_gene: -
abundance: -

CDR3aa: CASSLTAQVEAFF
CDR3nt: TGTGCCAGCAGCTTAACCGCACAGGTTGAAGCTTTCTTT
v_gene: TRBV7-3
j_gene: TRBJ1-1
d_gene: -
abundance: -

CDR3aa: CASSSPGWAGTYEQYF
CDR3nt: TGTGCCAGCAGTTCCCCCGGATGGGCAGGGACCTACGAGCAGTACTTC
v_gene: TRBV6-5
j_gene: TRBJ2-7
d_gene: -
abundance: -

CDR3aa: CASSQGTVNEQFF
CDR3nt: TGTGCCAGCAGCCAAGGCACAGTGAATGAGCAGTTCTTC
v_gene: TRBV14
j_gene: TRBJ2-1
d_gene: -
abundance: -

CDR3aa: CASSETGGETYSPLHF
CDR3nt: TGCGCCAGCAGCGAAACAGGGGGCGAGACTTATTCACCCCTCCACTTT
v_gene: TRBV5-1
j_gene: TRBJ1-6
d_gene: TRBD1
abundance: -

CDR3aa: CASSRRELDSYEQYF
CDR3nt: TGTGCCAGCAGTAGACGGGAGCTAGACTCCTACGAGCAGTACTTC
v_gene: TRBV7-9
j_gene: TRBJ2-7
d_gene: -
abundance: once

CDR3aa: CASSLAGADRRLGTLHF
CDR3nt: TGTGCCAGCAGCTTAGCGGGGGCGGACAGGAGGCTGGGGACCCTCCACTTT
v_gene: TRBV7-8
j_gene: TRBJ1-6
d_gene: TRBD1
abundance: -

CDR3aa: CASSDRLAGENTGELFF
CDR3nt: TGTGCCAGCAGCGACAGACTAGCGGGGGAGAACACCGGGGAGCTGTTTTTT
v_gene: TRBV5-6
j_gene: TRBJ2-2
d_gene: TRBD2
abundance: -

CDR3aa: CASTLDRDLTEAFF
CDR3nt: TGTGCCAGCACCCTAGACAGGGACCTTACTGAAGCTTTCTTT
v_gene: TRBV5-6
j_gene: TRBJ1-1
d_gene: TRBD1
abundance: -

CDR3aa: CASSKNYETQYF
CDR3nt: TGTGCCAGCAGCAAAAACTATGAGACCCAGTACTTC
v_gene: TRBV7-9
j_gene: TRBJ2-5
d_gene: -
abundance: -

CDR3aa: CASSPLGSPAGEKLFF
CDR3nt: TGTGCCAGCAGCCCCCTTGGGTCTCCGGCGGGTGAAAAACTGTTTTTT
v_gene: TRBV9
j_gene: TRBJ1-4
d_gene: -
abundance: -

CDR3aa: CASSLGTGGGNSPLHF
CDR3nt: TGTGCCAGCAGCCTCGGGACAGGGGGCGGTAATTCACCCCTCCACTTT
v_gene: TRBV7-8
j_gene: TRBJ1-6
d_gene: TRBD1
abundance: -

CDR3aa: CASSPRLARGANVLTF
CDR3nt: TGTGCCAGCAGCCCGAGACTAGCGCGCGGGGCCAACGTCCTGACTTTC
v_gene: TRBV7-3
j_gene: TRBJ2-6
d_gene: TRBD2
abundance: once

CDR3aa: CASSIEPSTLTYGYTF
CDR3nt: TGTGCCAGTAGTATAGAACCATCGACACTGACGTATGGCTACACCTTC
v_gene: TRBV19
j_gene: TRBJ1-2
d_gene: -
abundance: few

CDR3aa: CASSRDRGNTEAFF
CDR3nt: TGTGCCAGCAGCCGAGACAGGGGGAACACTGAAGCTTTCTTT
v_gene: TRBV7-9
j_gene: TRBJ1-1
d_gene: TRBD1
abundance: once

CDR3aa: CASSLATTENTYEQYF
CDR3nt: TGTGCCAGCAGCTTAGCAACGACAGAAAATACCTACGAGCAGTACTTC
v_gene: TRBV7-2
j_gene: TRBJ2-7
d_gene: -
abundance: few

CDR3aa: CTSSQDQGARKNTEAFF
CDR3nt: TGCACCAGCAGCCAAGATCAGGGGGCTCGAAAAAACACTGAAGCTTTCTTT
v_gene: TRBV1
j_gene: TRBJ1-1
d_gene: -
abundance: -

CDR3aa: CASSRGGTGGYTF
CDR3nt: TGTGCCAGTAGCCGTGGAGGGACGGGTGGCTACACCTTC
v_gene: TRBV19
j_gene: TRBJ1-2
d_gene: -
abundance: -

CDR3aa: CAISEYRDRNTEAFF
CDR3nt: TGTGCCATCAGTGAGTACCGGGACAGGAACACTGAAGCTTTCTTT
v_gene: TRBV10-3
j_gene: TRBJ1-1
d_gene: TRBD1
abundance: once